This is a list of T cell receptor beta chains from one sample in a study of T cells after yellow fever vaccination. TCRdb re-analysed the 5' RACE reads in MiXCR, keeping a single row per CDR3 protein. This table has 300,000 to 400,000 distinct CDR3 sequences, 3% to 4.5% appearing once. This material consisted of PBMCs, taken 5 days after the yellow fever booster vaccination. These receptors were collected from a man aged 18-30 years who received the YFV17D yellow fever vaccine. Each CDR3 is given with its conserved first and last residue. D genes are given only for firm matches. Part of the rows lack a size; the others show once, few, many or a class for expanded clones.

v_gene: TRBV7-6
j_gene: TRBJ2-1
d_gene: .
abundance: many
CDR3aa: CASSPIVDEQFF
CDR3nt: TGTGCCAGCAGCCCCATAGTCGATGAGCAGTTCTTC

v_gene: TRBV4-1
j_gene: TRBJ1-5
d_gene: .
abundance: many
CDR3aa: CASSQVRGSGQPQHF
CDR3nt: TGCGCCAGCAGCCAAGTGAGGGGGTCAGGACAGCCCCAGCATTTT

v_gene: TRBV4-1
j_gene: TRBJ2-1
d_gene: .
abundance: .
CDR3aa: CASSHLAGEQFF
CDR3nt: TGCGCCAGCAGCCACCTAGCAGGTGAGCAGTTCTTC

v_gene: TRBV3-1
j_gene: TRBJ1-2
d_gene: .
abundance: few
CDR3aa: CASSQEIDGYTF
CDR3nt: TGTGCCAGCAGCCAAGAAATAGATGGCTACACCTTC

v_gene: TRBV29-1
j_gene: TRBJ2-1
d_gene: .
abundance: few
CDR3aa: CSVALDEQFF
CDR3nt: TGCAGCGTTGCACTCGATGAGCAGTTCTTC

v_gene: TRBV20-1
j_gene: TRBJ2-2
d_gene: TRBD1
abundance: many
CDR3aa: CSADRVDTGELFF
CDR3nt: TGCAGTGCTGACAGGGTAGACACCGGGGAGCTGTTTTTT

v_gene: TRBV30
j_gene: TRBJ2-3
d_gene: TRBD2
abundance: few
CDR3aa: CAWRASGGANTDTQYF
CDR3nt: TGTGCCTGGAGAGCCAGCGGGGGGGCGAACACAGATACGCAGTATTTT

v_gene: TRBV28
j_gene: TRBJ2-2
d_gene: .
abundance: .
CDR3aa: CASTPLWGGDTGELFF
CDR3nt: TGTGCCAGCACCCCCTTGTGGGGGGGCGACACCGGGGAGCTGTTTTTT

v_gene: TRBV7-9
j_gene: TRBJ2-2
d_gene: .
abundance: few
CDR3aa: CASSLERLYTGELFF
CDR3nt: TGTGCCAGCAGCTTAGAGCGACTTTACACCGGGGAGCTGTTTTTT

v_gene: TRBV7-9
j_gene: TRBJ2-5
d_gene: TRBD2
abundance: few
CDR3aa: CAGGLAGRETQYF
CDR3nt: TGTGCCGGGGGACTAGCGGGGCGAGAGACCCAGTACTTC

v_gene: TRBV7-9
j_gene: TRBJ2-7
d_gene: .
abundance: many
CDR3aa: CASSVAQTGVYEQYF
CDR3nt: TGTGCCAGCAGCGTCGCTCAGACAGGTGTCTACGAGCAGTACTTC

v_gene: TRBV20-1
j_gene: TRBJ2-7
d_gene: TRBD2
abundance: few
CDR3aa: CSARVPRGVGHEQYF
CDR3nt: TGCAGTGCTAGAGTTCCCCGGGGGGTTGGGCACGAGCAGTACTTC

v_gene: TRBV12-3/TRBV12-4
j_gene: TRBJ1-2
d_gene: .
abundance: few
CDR3aa: CASSLKDGYTF
CDR3nt: TGTGCCAGCAGTTTAAAAGATGGCTACACCTTC

v_gene: TRBV20-1
j_gene: TRBJ2-6
d_gene: .
abundance: few
CDR3aa: CSARDLKALSSGANVLTF
CDR3nt: TGCAGTGCTAGAGATCTGAAGGCCCTCAGCTCTGGGGCCAACGTCCTGACTTTC

v_gene: TRBV7-9
j_gene: TRBJ2-3
d_gene: .
abundance: few
CDR3aa: CASGRNTQYF
CDR3nt: TGTGCCAGCGGGCGGAATACGCAGTATTTT

v_gene: TRBV4-3
j_gene: TRBJ2-1
d_gene: .
abundance: many
CDR3aa: CASSQNERPPGSLYNEQFF
CDR3nt: TGCGCCAGCAGCCAAAACGAGCGGCCACCCGGGAGCCTCTACAATGAGCAGTTCTTC

v_gene: TRBV6-5
j_gene: TRBJ1-2
d_gene: TRBD1
abundance: .
CDR3aa: CASTRTGGYGYTF
CDR3nt: TGTGCCAGCACCAGGACAGGGGGCTATGGCTACACCTTC

v_gene: TRBV7-9
j_gene: TRBJ1-1
d_gene: .
abundance: few
CDR3aa: CASSSIVHSGLNTEAFF
CDR3nt: TGTGCCAGCAGCTCGATCGTTCACAGCGGTCTGAACACTGAAGCTTTCTTT

v_gene: TRBV4-2
j_gene: TRBJ2-3
d_gene: .
abundance: many
CDR3aa: CASSQVGDTDTQYF
CDR3nt: TGTGCCAGCAGCCAAGTTGGTGACACAGATACGCAGTATTTT

v_gene: TRBV3-1
j_gene: TRBJ1-1
d_gene: .
abundance: many
CDR3aa: CASSQDLTQEAFF
CDR3nt: TGTGCCAGCAGCCAAGATCTCACGCAAGAAGCTTTCTTT

v_gene: TRBV3-1
j_gene: TRBJ1-2
d_gene: .
abundance: many
CDR3aa: CASSQTGSSYGYTF
CDR3nt: TGTGCCAGCAGCCAGACAGGCTCTTCCTATGGCTACACCTTC

v_gene: TRBV9
j_gene: TRBJ1-4
d_gene: .
abundance: few
CDR3aa: CASSVSGDEKLFF
CDR3nt: TGTGCCAGCAGCGTATCTGGGGATGAAAAACTGTTTTTT

v_gene: TRBV7-9
j_gene: TRBJ2-1
d_gene: .
abundance: few
CDR3aa: CASSFTLAYNEQFF
CDR3nt: TGTGCCAGCAGCTTCACCTTGGCCTACAATGAGCAGTTCTTC

v_gene: TRBV6-6
j_gene: TRBJ1-3
d_gene: .
abundance: few
CDR3aa: CASTYQDSGNTIYF
CDR3nt: TGTGCCAGCACCTATCAGGACTCTGGAAACACCATATATTTT

v_gene: TRBV7-3
j_gene: TRBJ1-6
d_gene: TRBD1
abundance: many
CDR3aa: CASSPGQGISPLHF
CDR3nt: TGTGCCAGCAGTCCGGGACAGGGGATTTCACCCCTCCACTTT

v_gene: TRBV5-1
j_gene: TRBJ1-1
d_gene: TRBD1
abundance: few
CDR3aa: CASSLVGDRGKTEAFF
CDR3nt: TGCGCCAGCAGCTTGGTTGGGGACAGGGGAAAGACTGAAGCTTTCTTT

v_gene: TRBV4-2
j_gene: TRBJ2-2
d_gene: TRBD2
abundance: few
CDR3aa: CASSQGGGQSTGELFF
CDR3nt: TGTGCCAGCAGCCAAGGCGGGGGGCAGAGCACCGGGGAGCTGTTTTTT

v_gene: TRBV27
j_gene: TRBJ2-3
d_gene: TRBD2
abundance: few
CDR3aa: CATGAGLAGYTDTQYF
CDR3nt: TGTGCCACCGGGGCCGGACTAGCGGGATACACAGATACGCAGTATTTT

v_gene: TRBV2
j_gene: TRBJ1-6
d_gene: TRBD1
abundance: .
CDR3aa: CARSQGDRAPLHF
CDR3nt: TGTGCCAGATCCCAGGGGGACCGGGCACCCCTCCACTTT

v_gene: TRBV13
j_gene: TRBJ2-3
d_gene: .
abundance: once
CDR3aa: CACTLRADTQYF
CDR3nt: TGTGCCTGCACCCTTCGTGCAGATACGCAGTATTTT

v_gene: TRBV7-3
j_gene: TRBJ1-5
d_gene: .
abundance: many
CDR3aa: CASSLSSGANQPQHF
CDR3nt: TGTGCCAGCAGCTTAAGTTCTGGGGCCAATCAGCCCCAGCATTTT

v_gene: TRBV29-1
j_gene: TRBJ2-1
d_gene: TRBD1
abundance: .
CDR3aa: CSVPGQGASGEQFF
CDR3nt: TGCAGCGTCCCCGGACAGGGGGCGTCGGGTGAGCAGTTCTTC

v_gene: TRBV7-2
j_gene: TRBJ2-3
d_gene: .
abundance: many
CDR3aa: CASSSDYLSTDTQYF
CDR3nt: TGTGCCAGCAGCTCGGACTACCTAAGCACAGATACGCAGTATTTT

v_gene: TRBV20-1
j_gene: TRBJ2-7
d_gene: .
abundance: .
CDR3aa: CSARRVHGEQYF
CDR3nt: TGCAGTGCTAGAAGGGTTCACGGGGAGCAGTACTTC

v_gene: TRBV4-1
j_gene: TRBJ2-7
d_gene: .
abundance: .
CDR3aa: CASSQDQGYEQYF
CDR3nt: TGCGCCAGCAGCCAAGACCAGGGTTACGAGCAGTACTTC

v_gene: TRBV5-1
j_gene: TRBJ1-1
d_gene: .
abundance: few
CDR3aa: CASSSPLDGNTEAFF
CDR3nt: TGCGCCAGCAGCTCCCCGTTAGACGGGAACACTGAAGCTTTCTTT

v_gene: TRBV30
j_gene: TRBJ1-6
d_gene: .
abundance: few
CDR3aa: CAWTPGPQSPLHF
CDR3nt: TGTGCCTGGACCCCGGGACCGCAGTCTCCCCTCCACTTT

v_gene: TRBV7-6
j_gene: TRBJ2-5
d_gene: .
abundance: many
CDR3aa: CASSFRGQYQETQYF
CDR3nt: TGTGCCAGCAGCTTTAGGGGCCAGTACCAAGAGACCCAGTACTTC

v_gene: TRBV4-1
j_gene: TRBJ2-1
d_gene: .
abundance: .
CDR3aa: CASSQLGRGYEQFF
CDR3nt: TGCGCCAGCAGCCAACTAGGACGTGGATATGAGCAGTTCTTC

v_gene: TRBV6-1
j_gene: TRBJ1-2
d_gene: TRBD1
abundance: .
CDR3aa: CASSRQGQVNYGYTF
CDR3nt: TGTGCCAGCAGTCGACAGGGCCAGGTCAACTATGGCTACACCTTC

v_gene: TRBV25-1
j_gene: TRBJ2-5
d_gene: .
abundance: .
CDR3aa: CASSARTEETQYF
CDR3nt: TGTGCCAGCAGTGCTCGGACAGAAGAGACCCAGTACTTC

v_gene: TRBV7-2
j_gene: TRBJ2-5
d_gene: .
abundance: few
CDR3aa: CASSFGMRGEETQYF
CDR3nt: TGTGCCAGCAGCTTCGGTATGCGGGGCGAAGAGACCCAGTACTTC

v_gene: TRBV20-1
j_gene: TRBJ2-5
d_gene: TRBD2
abundance: many
CDR3aa: CSADGGGFETQYF
CDR3nt: TGCAGTGCTGACGGGGGGGGATTTGAGACCCAGTACTTC

v_gene: TRBV7-9
j_gene: TRBJ1-2
d_gene: TRBD1
abundance: many
CDR3aa: CASSPGQRYGYTF
CDR3nt: TGTGCCAGCAGCCCGGGACAGAGATATGGCTACACCTTC

v_gene: TRBV5-6
j_gene: TRBJ2-4
d_gene: TRBD1
abundance: many
CDR3aa: CASSFGRDRGLGKNIQYF
CDR3nt: TGTGCCAGCAGCTTTGGCCGGGACAGGGGGCTAGGCAAAAACATTCAGTACTTC

v_gene: TRBV5-1
j_gene: TRBJ1-4
d_gene: .
abundance: .
CDR3aa: CASSLAGTFREKLFF
CDR3nt: TGCGCCAGCAGCTTGGCGGGGACATTTCGGGAAAAACTGTTTTTT

v_gene: TRBV7-7
j_gene: TRBJ2-2
d_gene: .
abundance: .
CDR3aa: CASSLELDSPTGELFF
CDR3nt: TGTGCCAGCAGCTTAGAACTAGACTCCCCCACCGGGGAGCTGTTTTTT

v_gene: TRBV5-1
j_gene: TRBJ1-1
d_gene: .
abundance: few
CDR3aa: CASRAQGRNTEAFF
CDR3nt: TGCGCCAGCAGGGCGCAGGGCCGGAACACTGAAGCTTTCTTT

v_gene: TRBV6-4
j_gene: TRBJ2-3
d_gene: TRBD2
abundance: many
CDR3aa: CASSDGGGTTDTQYF
CDR3nt: TGTGCCAGCAGTGACGGGGGGGGGACCACAGATACGCAGTATTTT

v_gene: TRBV11-2
j_gene: TRBJ2-5
d_gene: TRBD2
abundance: .
CDR3aa: CASSLDGSGGETQYF
CDR3nt: TGTGCCAGCAGCTTAGATGGAAGCGGGGGGGAGACCCAGTACTTC

v_gene: TRBV20-1
j_gene: TRBJ2-1
d_gene: .
abundance: .
CDR3aa: CSARGLSKGDEQFF
CDR3nt: TGCAGTGCTAGGGGACTAAGTAAGGGGGATGAGCAGTTCTTC

v_gene: TRBV10-3
j_gene: TRBJ2-3
d_gene: .
abundance: .
CDR3aa: CATAPTGRGLNTDTQYF
CDR3nt: TGTGCCACCGCCCCCACCGGGAGGGGGCTAAACACAGATACGCAGTATTTT

v_gene: TRBV29-1
j_gene: TRBJ1-2
d_gene: .
abundance: .
CDR3aa: CSVQDLYGYTF
CDR3nt: TGCAGCGTACAGGACTTATATGGCTACACCTTC

v_gene: TRBV6-1
j_gene: TRBJ1-2
d_gene: .
abundance: .
CDR3aa: CASSDEGSYYGYTF
CDR3nt: TGTGCCAGCAGTGATGAAGGGTCGTACTATGGCTACACCTTC

v_gene: TRBV12-3/TRBV12-4
j_gene: TRBJ2-2
d_gene: .
abundance: many
CDR3aa: CASSLEYTGELFF
CDR3nt: TGTGCCAGCAGTTTAGAATACACCGGGGAGCTGTTTTTT

v_gene: TRBV9
j_gene: TRBJ1-2
d_gene: TRBD1
abundance: few
CDR3aa: CASSVVVTGGVGYTF
CDR3nt: TGTGCCAGCAGCGTAGTGGTCACAGGGGGAGTTGGCTACACCTTC

v_gene: TRBV7-8
j_gene: TRBJ1-1
d_gene: .
abundance: few
CDR3aa: CASSLDWVNGAEAFF
CDR3nt: TGTGCCAGCAGCTTAGATTGGGTAAACGGGGCTGAAGCTTTCTTT

v_gene: TRBV5-1
j_gene: TRBJ1-4
d_gene: .
abundance: many
CDR3aa: CASSLRDNNEKLFF
CDR3nt: TGCGCCAGCAGCTTGAGGGACAACAATGAAAAACTGTTTTTT